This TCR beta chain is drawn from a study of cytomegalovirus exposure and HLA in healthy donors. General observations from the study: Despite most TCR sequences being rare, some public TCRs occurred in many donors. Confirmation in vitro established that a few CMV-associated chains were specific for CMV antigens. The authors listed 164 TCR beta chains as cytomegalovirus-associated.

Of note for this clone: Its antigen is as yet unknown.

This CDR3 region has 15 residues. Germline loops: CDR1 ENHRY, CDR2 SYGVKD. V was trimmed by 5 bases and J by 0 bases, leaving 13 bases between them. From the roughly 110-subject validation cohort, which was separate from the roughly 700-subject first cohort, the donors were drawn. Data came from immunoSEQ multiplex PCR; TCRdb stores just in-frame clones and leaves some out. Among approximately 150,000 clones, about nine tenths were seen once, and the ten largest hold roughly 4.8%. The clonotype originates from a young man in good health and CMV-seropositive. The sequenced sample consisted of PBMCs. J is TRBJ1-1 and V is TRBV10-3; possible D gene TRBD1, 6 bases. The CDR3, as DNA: TGTGCCATCAGTCGGCAGGGGACCATGAACACTGAAGCTTTCTTT. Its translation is CAISRQGTMNTEAFF.